This T cell receptor beta chain was found in a study of breast tumors, draining lymph nodes, adjacent tissues. In this sample, this clonotype turned up many times. There are 15 residues in the CDR3. Germline V gives CDR1 LGHNA, CDR2 YNFKEQ. The ends lost 2 bases at V and 7 bases at J; junction bases unmatched: 3. Axillary draining lymph nodes of breast cancer patients supplied the node samples. TCRdb re-analysed the multiplex PCR reads in MiXCR, keeping a single row per CDR3 protein. The sample contains 250,000 or so distinct CDR3 sequences, more than 30% of which appear only once. Source material: axillary lymph node tissue. The source of this sequence is a female donor with breast cancer. Some clones in this sample may be carry-over from other donors' samples. This chain joins TRBV4-2 and TRBJ2-1, with TRBD2 matching over 12 bases. The DNA for the CDR3 is TGTGCCAGCAGCCAAATGCTAGCGGGAGGGAATGAGCAGTTCTTC. As protein: CASSQMLAGGNEQFF.